This is a list of T cell receptor beta chains from one sample in a study of cytomegalovirus exposure and HLA in healthy donors. The data were produced by immunoSEQ multiplex PCR, yet TCRdb's version contains in-frame clones alone and is incomplete. This sample carries more than 110,000 clones, 79% of them seen once, and the ten largest clones take about 0.97%. Input material: PBMCs. These receptor sequences come from a man aged 18 to 30 in good health and CMV-seronegative. Each CDR3 is given with its conserved first and last residue. Each record gives: V gene, clone size, D gene, CDR3 length, J gene, CDR3 DNA, CDR3 protein. A D gene is named only where the DNA matches it firmly. The size of a clone is reported for some rows only, either as once, few or many, or as a class for expanded clones.

TRBV7-2,-,-,15,TRBJ2-1,TGTGCCAGCAGCCCCAGGGGGGACTCTTACAATGAGCAGTTCTTC,CASSPRGDSYNEQFF
TRBV5-4,-,TRBD1,14,TRBJ1-4,TGTGCCAGCAGCGCGACAGGGTTTAATGAAAAACTGTTTTTT,CASSATGFNEKLFF
TRBV5-1,-,TRBD1,14,TRBJ1-2,TGCGCCAGCAGCCTAGGACAGGGGGACTATGGCTACACCTTC,CASSLGQGDYGYTF
TRBV9,-,TRBD1,17,TRBJ1-6,TGTGCCAGCAGCGGAAGACAGGGGGCGGAATATAATTCACCCCTCCACTTT,CASSGRQGAEYNSPLHF
TRBV7-2,-,-,15,TRBJ2-1,TGTGCCAGCAGCCCACAGTGGGAGGCCTACAATGAGCAGTTCTTC,CASSPQWEAYNEQFF
TRBV5-1,-,-,13,TRBJ2-5,TGCGCCAGCAAATCGGGGTCCAAGGAGACCCAGTACTTC,CASKSGSKETQYF
TRBV7-2,-,-,16,TRBJ2-7,TGTGCCAGCAGCTTGAGGACACCCGAGAGCCAGATAGAGCAGTACTTC,CASSLRTPESQIEQYF
TRBV2,-,TRBD1,15,TRBJ1-5,TGTGCCAGCAGTTTACAGGGGGCAAGCAATCAGCCCCAGCATTTT,CASSLQGASNQPQHF
TRBV5-1,few,-,14,TRBJ2-7,TGCGCCAGCAGCATCCGTCAGGATTCCTACGAGCAGTACTTC,CASSIRQDSYEQYF
TRBV5-1,-,-,13,TRBJ1-2,TGCGCCAGCAGCTTGGGGAGTAACTATGGCTACACCTTC,CASSLGSNYGYTF
TRBV7-6,-,TRBD1,14,TRBJ1-5,TGTGCCAGCAGCTGGGGACAGGGTGATCAGCCCCAGCATTTT,CASSWGQGDQPQHF
TRBV4-1,-,-,17,TRBJ2-5,TGCGCCAGCAGCCAAGAGCGAGGGAGCGGATCCCAAGAGACCCAGTACTTC,CASSQERGSGSQETQYF
TRBV5-5,few,-,13,TRBJ1-6,TGTGCCAGCAGCTTGATCGGGTTTGGTACAACCCACTTT,CASSLIGFGTTHF
TRBV21-1,-,-,10,TRBJ1-1,TGTGCCAGCACCCCCTTTTCGGCTTTCTTT,CASTPFSAFF
TRBV5-4,few,TRBD1,15,TRBJ2-2,TGTGCCAGCAGCCAAGGGGGCAGAGACACCGGGGAGCTGTTTTTT,CASSQGGRDTGELFF
TRBV4-1,-,-,14,TRBJ1-5,TGCGCCAGCAGCCAAGGGACAGATAATCAGCCCCAGCATTTT,CASSQGTDNQPQHF
TRBV7-2,-,-,11,TRBJ1-1,TGTGCCAGCAGCCAGGGTTTTGAAGCTTTCTTT,CASSQGFEAFF
TRBV19,once,-,14,TRBJ1-2,TGTGCCAGTAGTCCCCAGGGAATCGGCTATGGCTACACCTTC,CASSPQGIGYGYTF
TRBV15,-,-,13,TRBJ2-7,TGTGCCACCAGCAGGACAGGTCCCTACGAGCAGTACTTC,CATSRTGPYEQYF
TRBV9,-,-,15,TRBJ2-3,TGTGCCAGCAGCGTAGATCCAGGGTGGACAGATACGCAGTATTTT,CASSVDPGWTDTQYF
TRBV6-4,few,-,13,TRBJ2-2,TGTGCCAGCAGTGAGTCCGGCACCGGGGAGCTGTTTTTT,CASSESGTGELFF
TRBV28,-,TRBD1,17,TRBJ1-4,TGTGCCAGCAGTACCTGGGGACAGACTGCAACTAATGAAAAACTGTTTTTT,CASSTWGQTATNEKLFF
TRBV7-8,-,-,15,TRBJ1-2,TGTGCCAGCAGCTCTACCTCCACAGGGTACTATGGCTACACCTTC,CASSSTSTGYYGYTF
TRBV7-9,-,-,15,TRBJ2-5,TGTGCCAGCAGCTCCACGGGACTCTCCCTAGGTCCACCCTACTTC,CASSSTGLSLGPPYF
TRBV29-1,-,-,15,TRBJ2-7,TGCAGCGTTGTTTACCGACAGGAAAGCTCCTACGAGCAGTACTTC,CSVVYRQESSYEQYF
TRBV7-2,-,TRBD1,15,TRBJ1-5,TGTGCCAGCAGCTTGAGCGTCAGGGGGCTTCAGCCCCAGCATTTT,CASSLSVRGLQPQHF
TRBV18,-,-,14,TRBJ1-2,TGTGCCAGCTCACCGTCCATCACTAACTATGGCTACACCTTC,CASSPSITNYGYTF
TRBV7-9,-,-,14,TRBJ2-1,TGTGCCAGCAGCTTACAGGTGCAGTACAATGAGCAGTTCTTC,CASSLQVQYNEQFF